Sequencing of this T cell receptor beta chain was carried out in a study of metastatic and nonmetastatic thyroid tumors. On the study more broadly: Across blood and tumor or nodule tissue, repertoires from malignant and benign thyroid patients were compared with one another. Study results and caveats: Malignant thyroid tumors reportedly had TCR beta diversity that was significantly higher than in benign nodules, in blood and tumor.

Original handling: A classifier of distant metastasis in papillary thyroid cancer was built from CDR3 differences (across clinicopathological groups). TCRdb ran MiXCR on the PCR reads. The authors' filters were not applied to this entry. The sample records about 92,000 clones, about 16% being singletons. Thyroid surgery took place with no prior treatment in any patient. Germline lookup yields CDR1 DFQATT and CDR2 SNEGSKA (reference sequence). CDR3 length: 13 amino acids. The table lists this clone with a few counts. What it recognizes is unknown. This TCR came from a female donor with papillary thyroid cancer or a benign thyroid nodule (not recorded which). Some clones in this sample may be carry-over from other donors' samples. Sequencing was performed on blood. The chain couples TRBV20-1 to TRBJ2-3; D possibly matches TRBD1 or TRBD2 (5 bases each). The DNA for the CDR3 is TGCGGGGCCCCGGGACCCAGCACAGATACGCAGTATTTT. Translated: CGAPGPSTDTQYF.